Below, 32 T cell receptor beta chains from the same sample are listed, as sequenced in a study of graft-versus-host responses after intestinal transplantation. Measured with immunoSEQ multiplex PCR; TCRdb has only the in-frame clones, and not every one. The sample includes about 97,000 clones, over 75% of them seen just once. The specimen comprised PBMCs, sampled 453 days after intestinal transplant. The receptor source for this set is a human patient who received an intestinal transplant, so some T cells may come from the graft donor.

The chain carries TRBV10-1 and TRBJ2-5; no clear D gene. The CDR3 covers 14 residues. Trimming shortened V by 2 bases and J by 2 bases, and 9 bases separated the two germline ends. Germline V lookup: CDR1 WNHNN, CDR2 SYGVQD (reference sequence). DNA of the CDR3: TGCGCCAGCAGTGAGGAAACAGCTCAAGAGACCCAGTACTTC. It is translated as CASSEETAQETQYF.

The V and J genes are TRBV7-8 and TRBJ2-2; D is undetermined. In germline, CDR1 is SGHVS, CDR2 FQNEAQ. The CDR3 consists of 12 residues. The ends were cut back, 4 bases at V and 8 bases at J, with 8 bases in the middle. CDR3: CASSSPRGELFF. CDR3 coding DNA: TGTGCCAGCAGCTCCCCCCGAGGGGAGCTGTTTTTT.

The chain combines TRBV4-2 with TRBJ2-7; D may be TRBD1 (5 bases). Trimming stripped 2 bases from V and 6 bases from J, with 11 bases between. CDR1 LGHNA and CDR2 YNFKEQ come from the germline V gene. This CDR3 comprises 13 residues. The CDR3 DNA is TGTGCCAGCAGCCAAAATACAGGTGGCGAGCAGTACTTC. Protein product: CASSQNTGGEQYF.

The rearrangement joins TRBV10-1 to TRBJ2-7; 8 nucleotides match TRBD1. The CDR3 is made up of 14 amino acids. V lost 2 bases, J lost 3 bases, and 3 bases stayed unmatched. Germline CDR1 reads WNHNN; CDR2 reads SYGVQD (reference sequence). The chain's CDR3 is CASSEGTGRYEQYF. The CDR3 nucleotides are TGCGCCAGCAGTGAGGGGACAGGTCGCTACGAGCAGTACTTC.

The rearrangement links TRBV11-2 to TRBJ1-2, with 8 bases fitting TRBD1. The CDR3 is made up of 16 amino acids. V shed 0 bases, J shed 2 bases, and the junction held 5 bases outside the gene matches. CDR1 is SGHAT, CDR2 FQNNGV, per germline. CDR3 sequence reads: CASSLDGHRGNYGYTF. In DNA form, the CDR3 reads TGTGCCAGCAGCTTAGATGGACACAGGGGGAACTATGGCTACACCTTC.

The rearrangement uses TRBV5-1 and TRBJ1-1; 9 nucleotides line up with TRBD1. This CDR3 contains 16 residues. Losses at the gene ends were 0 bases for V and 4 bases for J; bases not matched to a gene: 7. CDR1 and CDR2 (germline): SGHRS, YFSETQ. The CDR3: CASSLGSTGGGTEAFF. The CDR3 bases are TGCGCCAGCAGCTTGGGATCTACAGGGGGCGGCACTGAAGCTTTCTTT.

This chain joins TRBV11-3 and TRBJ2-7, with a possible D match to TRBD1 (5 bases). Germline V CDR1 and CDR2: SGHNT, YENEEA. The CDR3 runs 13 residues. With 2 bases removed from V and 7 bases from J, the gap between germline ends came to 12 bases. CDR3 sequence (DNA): TGTGCCAGCAGCTTACATGGGAAGGGGGAGCAGTACTTC. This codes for CASSLHGKGEQYF.

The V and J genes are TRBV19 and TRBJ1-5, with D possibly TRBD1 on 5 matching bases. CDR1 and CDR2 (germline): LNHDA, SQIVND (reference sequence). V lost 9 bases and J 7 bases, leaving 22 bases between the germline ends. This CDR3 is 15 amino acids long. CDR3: CASTILAGRGQPQHF. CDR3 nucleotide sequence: TGTGCCAGCACAATATTGGCGGGGCGGGGGCAGCCCCAGCATTTT.

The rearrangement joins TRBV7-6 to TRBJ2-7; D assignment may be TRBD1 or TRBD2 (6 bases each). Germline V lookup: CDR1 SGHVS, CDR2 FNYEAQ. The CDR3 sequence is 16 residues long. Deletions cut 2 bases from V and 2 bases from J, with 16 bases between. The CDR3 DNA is TGTGCCAGCAGCTTATCCCAGGAGGGGGGCACCTACGAGCAGTACTTC. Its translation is CASSLSQEGGTYEQYF.

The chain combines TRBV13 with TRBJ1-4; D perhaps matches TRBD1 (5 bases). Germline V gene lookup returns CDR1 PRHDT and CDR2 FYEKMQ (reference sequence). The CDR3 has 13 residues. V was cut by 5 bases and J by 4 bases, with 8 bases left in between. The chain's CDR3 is CASSQGVNEKLFF. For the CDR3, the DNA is TGTGCCAGCAGCCAAGGGGTTAATGAAAAACTGTTTTTT.

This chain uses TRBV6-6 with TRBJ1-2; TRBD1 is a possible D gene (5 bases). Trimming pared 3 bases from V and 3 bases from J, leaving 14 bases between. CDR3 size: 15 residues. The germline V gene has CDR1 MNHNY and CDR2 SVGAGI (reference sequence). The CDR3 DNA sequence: TGTGCCAGCAGTTATGAGGGCAGGGCGTACTATGGCTACACCTTC. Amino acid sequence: CASSYEGRAYYGYTF.

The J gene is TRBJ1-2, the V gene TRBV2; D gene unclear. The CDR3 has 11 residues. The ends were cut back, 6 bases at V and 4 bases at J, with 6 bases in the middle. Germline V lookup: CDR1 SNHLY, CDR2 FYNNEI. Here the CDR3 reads CASSSSYGYTF. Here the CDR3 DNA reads TGTGCCAGCAGCTCGTCCTATGGCTACACCTTC.

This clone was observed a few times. CDR3 amino acids: CASSLGLDPQHF. In DNA form, the CDR3 reads TGTGCCAGCAGCTTAGGGTTGGATCCCCAGCATTTT. This rearrangement joins TRBV7-2 to TRBJ1-5, with no clear D. Looked up from germline, CDR1 is SGHTA and CDR2 is FQGNSA. V was trimmed by 1 base and J by 10 bases, leaving 8 bases between them. This CDR3 is built from 12 residues. The full variable domain, its missing parts supplied by reference TRBV7-2 and TRBJ1-5, is GAGVSQSPSNKVTEKGKDVELRCDPISGHTALYWYRQSLGQGLEFLIYFQGNSAPDKSGLPSDRFSAERTGGSVSTLTIQRTQQEDSAVYLCASSLGLDPQHFGDGTRLSIL.

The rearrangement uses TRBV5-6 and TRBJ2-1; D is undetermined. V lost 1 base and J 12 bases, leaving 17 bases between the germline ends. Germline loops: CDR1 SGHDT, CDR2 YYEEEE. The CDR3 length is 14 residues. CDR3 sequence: CASSLFERIPGQFF. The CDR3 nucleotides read TGTGCCAGCAGCTTGTTTGAAAGAATACCCGGGCAGTTCTTC.

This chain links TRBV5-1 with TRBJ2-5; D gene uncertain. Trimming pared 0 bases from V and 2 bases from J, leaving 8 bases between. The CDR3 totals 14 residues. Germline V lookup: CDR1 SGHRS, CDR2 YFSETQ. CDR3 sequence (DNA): TGCGCCAGCAGCTTGGGGACCCAACAAGAGACCCAGTACTTC. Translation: CASSLGTQQETQYF.

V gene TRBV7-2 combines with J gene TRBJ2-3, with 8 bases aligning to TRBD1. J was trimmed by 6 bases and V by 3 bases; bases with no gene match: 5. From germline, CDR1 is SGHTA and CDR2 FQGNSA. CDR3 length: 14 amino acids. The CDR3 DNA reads TGTGCCAGCAGCTTTAGGACAGGGAGCGATACGCAGTATTTT. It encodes CASSFRTGSDTQYF.

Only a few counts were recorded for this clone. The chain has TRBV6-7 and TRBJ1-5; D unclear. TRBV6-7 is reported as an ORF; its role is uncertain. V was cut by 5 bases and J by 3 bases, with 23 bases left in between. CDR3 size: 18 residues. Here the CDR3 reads CASSPLRTRPYSNQPQHF. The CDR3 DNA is TGTGCCAGCAGTCCCCTCCGGACCCGCCCCTATTCCAATCAGCCCCAGCATTTT.

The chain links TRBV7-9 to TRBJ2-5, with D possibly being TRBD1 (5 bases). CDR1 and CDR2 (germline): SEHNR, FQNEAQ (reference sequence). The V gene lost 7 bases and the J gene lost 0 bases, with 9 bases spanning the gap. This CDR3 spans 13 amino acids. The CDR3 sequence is CASNPRDQETQYF. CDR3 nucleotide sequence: TGTGCCAGCAACCCCAGGGACCAAGAGACCCAGTACTTC.

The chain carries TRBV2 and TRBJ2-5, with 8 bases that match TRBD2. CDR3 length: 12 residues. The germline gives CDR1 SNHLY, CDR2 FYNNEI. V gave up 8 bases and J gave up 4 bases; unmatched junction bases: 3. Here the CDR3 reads CASRGGAETQYF. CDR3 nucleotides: TGTGCCAGCCGGGGGGGCGCAGAGACCCAGTACTTC. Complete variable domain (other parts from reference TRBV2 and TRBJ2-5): EPEVTQTPSHQVTQMGQEVILRCVPISNHLYFYWYRQILGQKVEFLVSFYNNEISEKSEIFDDQFSVERPDGSNFTLKIRSTKLEDSAMYFCASRGGAETQYFGPGTRLLVL.

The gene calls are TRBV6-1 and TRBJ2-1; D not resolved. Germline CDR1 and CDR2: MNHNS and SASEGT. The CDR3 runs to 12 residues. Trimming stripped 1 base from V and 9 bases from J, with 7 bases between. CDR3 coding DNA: TGTGCCAGCAGTGAAGGATGGATTGAGCAGTTCTTC. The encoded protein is CASSEGWIEQFF.

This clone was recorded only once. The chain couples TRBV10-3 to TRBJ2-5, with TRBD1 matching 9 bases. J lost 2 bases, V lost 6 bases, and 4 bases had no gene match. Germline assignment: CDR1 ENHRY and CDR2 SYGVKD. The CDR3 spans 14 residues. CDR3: CAISRQGGQETQYF. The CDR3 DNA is TGTGCCATCAGCAGACAGGGGGGGCAAGAGACCCAGTACTTC.

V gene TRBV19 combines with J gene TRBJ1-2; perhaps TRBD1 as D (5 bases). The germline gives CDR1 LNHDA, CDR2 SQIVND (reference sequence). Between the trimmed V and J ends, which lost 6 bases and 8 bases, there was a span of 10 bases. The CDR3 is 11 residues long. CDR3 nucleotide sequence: TGTGCCAGTAGGGCAGGGTGGGGCTACACCTTC. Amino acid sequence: CASRAGWGYTF.

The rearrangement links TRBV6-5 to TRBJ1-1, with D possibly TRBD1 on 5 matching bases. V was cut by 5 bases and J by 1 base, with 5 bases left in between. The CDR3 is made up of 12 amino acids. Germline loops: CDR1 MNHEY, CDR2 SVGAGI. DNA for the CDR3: TGTGCCAGCAGTACAGGGAACACTGAAGCTTTCTTT. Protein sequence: CASSTGNTEAFF.

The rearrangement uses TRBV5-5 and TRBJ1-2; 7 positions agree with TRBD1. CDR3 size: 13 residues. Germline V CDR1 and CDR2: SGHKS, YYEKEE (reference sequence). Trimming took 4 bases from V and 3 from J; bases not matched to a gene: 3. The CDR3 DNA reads TGTGCCAGCAGCCAAACAGGGGACTATGGCTACACCTTC. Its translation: CASSQTGDYGYTF.

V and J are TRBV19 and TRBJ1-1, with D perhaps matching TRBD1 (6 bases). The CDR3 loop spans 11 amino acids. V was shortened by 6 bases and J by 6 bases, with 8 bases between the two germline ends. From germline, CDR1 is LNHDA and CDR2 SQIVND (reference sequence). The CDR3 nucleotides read TGTGCCAGTAGAGGGACACCTGAAGCTTTCTTT. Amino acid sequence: CASRGTPEAFF. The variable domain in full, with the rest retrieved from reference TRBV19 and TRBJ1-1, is DGGITQSPKYLFRKEGQNVTLSCEQNLNHDAMYWYRQDPGQGLRLIYYSQIVNDFQKGDIAEGYSVSREKKESFPLTVTSAQKNPTAFYLCASRGTPEAFFGQGTRLTVV.

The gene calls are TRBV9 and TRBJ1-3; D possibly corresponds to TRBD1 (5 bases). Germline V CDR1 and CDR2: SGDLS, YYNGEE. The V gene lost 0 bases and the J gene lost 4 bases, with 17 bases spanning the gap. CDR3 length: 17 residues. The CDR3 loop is CASSVGPRGFYGNTIYF. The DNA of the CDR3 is TGTGCCAGCAGCGTAGGCCCACGGGGGTTTTACGGAAACACCATATATTTT.

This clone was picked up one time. In DNA, the CDR3 is TGTGCCAGCAGCTTTTTAGGGGACAGGGGCTACGAGCAGTACTTC. It yields the protein CASSFLGDRGYEQYF. The rearrangement uses TRBV7-9 and TRBJ2-7; 10 bases line up with TRBD1. CDR1 and CDR2 from the germline V gene are SEHNR and FQNEAQ (reference sequence). This CDR3 comprises 15 residues. J was trimmed by 3 bases and V by 3 bases; bases with no gene match: 5.

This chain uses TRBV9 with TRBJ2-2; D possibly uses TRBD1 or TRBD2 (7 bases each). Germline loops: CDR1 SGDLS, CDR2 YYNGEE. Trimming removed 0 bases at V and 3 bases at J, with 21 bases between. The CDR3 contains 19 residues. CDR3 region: CASSVAPRGGGTDTGELFF. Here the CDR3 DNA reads TGTGCCAGCAGCGTAGCGCCCAGGGGGGGAGGGACCGACACCGGGGAGCTGTTTTTT. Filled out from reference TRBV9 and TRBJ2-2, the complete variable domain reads DSGVTQTPKHLITATGQRVTLRCSPRSGDLSVYWYQQSLDQGLQFLIQYYNGEERAKGNILERFSAQQFPDLHSELNLSSLELGDSALYFCASSVAPRGGGTDTGELFFGEGSRLTVL.

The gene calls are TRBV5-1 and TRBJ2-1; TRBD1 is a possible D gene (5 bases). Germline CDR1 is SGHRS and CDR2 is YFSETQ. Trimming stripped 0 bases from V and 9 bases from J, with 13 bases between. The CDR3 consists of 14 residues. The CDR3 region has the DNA TGCGCCAGCAGCTTGGATAGGAGTAGGGGTGAGCAGTTCTTC. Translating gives CASSLDRSRGEQFF.

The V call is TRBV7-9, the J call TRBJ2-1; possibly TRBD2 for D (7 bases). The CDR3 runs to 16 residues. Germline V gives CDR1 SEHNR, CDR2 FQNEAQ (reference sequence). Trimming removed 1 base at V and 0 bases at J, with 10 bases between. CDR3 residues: CASSLVRGGSYNEQFF. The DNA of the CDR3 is TGTGCCAGCAGCTTAGTAAGGGGGGGCTCCTACAATGAGCAGTTCTTC.

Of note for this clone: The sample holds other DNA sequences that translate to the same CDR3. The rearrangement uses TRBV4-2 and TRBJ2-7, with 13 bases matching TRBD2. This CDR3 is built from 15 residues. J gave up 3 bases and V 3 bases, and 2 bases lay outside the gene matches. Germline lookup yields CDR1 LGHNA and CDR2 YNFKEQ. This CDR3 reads CASSQGLAGSYEQYF. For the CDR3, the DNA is TGTGCCAGCAGCCAGGGACTAGCGGGGAGCTACGAGCAGTACTTC.

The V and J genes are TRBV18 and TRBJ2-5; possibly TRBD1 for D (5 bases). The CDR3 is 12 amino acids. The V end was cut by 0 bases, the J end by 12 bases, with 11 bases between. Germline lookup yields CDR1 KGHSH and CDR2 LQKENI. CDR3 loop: CASSPPGTGEYF. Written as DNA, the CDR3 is TGTGCCAGCTCACCACCGGGCACAGGCGAGTACTTC.